This entry features one T cell receptor beta chain sequence. The antigen is undetermined. Vbeta (60) and Jbeta (13) primers were used in the PCR. TCRdb's table, derived via immunoSEQ multiplex PCR, lists solely in-frame clones and lacks some. The sample features tens of thousands of clones, with roughly 18% in its top ten. This sample was included in a study of cytomegalovirus exposure and HLA in healthy donors. Study background: One earlier analysis, a look at about 179 million T cells, found fewer than 140 million unique TCR beta sequences. Findings and caveats of the study: What a later analysis reportedly showed was that an Asian-associated ancestry cluster had fewer N-insertions than the roughly 670-donor mean. Rarity held for most TCR sequences, but there were some public TCRs that occurred in many donors.

This CDR3 spans 14 amino acids. Germline-derived CDR1 and CDR2 are SNHLY and FYNNEI. Trimming shortened V by 4 bases and J by 6 bases, and 13 bases separated the two germline ends. The donors (healthy individuals) were bone marrow donors. The chain joins TRBV2 to TRBJ1-5; D is undetermined. Sequencing was done on a sample of PBMCs. This clonotype originated in a male donor in good health and CMV-seropositive. CDR3 in DNA: TGTGCCAGCAGTGCGGAGGCCCTGAGTCAGCCCCAGCATTTT. It specifies CASSAEALSQPQHF.